The source of this T cell receptor (beta chain) is a study of response to subunit inactivated influenza vaccine. TCRdb independently ran MiXCR on the RT-PCR reads; one entry per CDR3 protein. The repertoire includes 530,000 or so distinct CDR3 sequences, around 13% of them detected once, and around 10% sits in the top ten. CDR1 and CDR2 from the germline V gene are LGHDT and YNNKEL (reference sequence). Trimming took 8 bases from V and 4 from J; bases not matched to a gene: 4. The CDR3 has 13 amino acids. This clonotype originated in a middle-aged man who received an inactivated influenza vaccine. The source material was PBMCs from blood, sampled approximately 12 days after vaccination. This chain uses TRBV3-1 with TRBJ2-2, with 7 bases matching TRBD2. CDR3 loop: CASGGVPTGELFF. CDR3 nucleotides: TGTGCCAGCGGGGGGGTCCCCACCGGGGAGCTGTTTTTT.